Listed below are T cell receptor beta chains from one sample, sequenced in a study of blood T cell repertoires in COVID-19. Assay: immunoSEQ multiplex PCR; the TCRdb copy retains only in-frame clones and omits some. The data hold more than 300,000 clones, with roughly 86% observed a single time. Sequencing input: peripheral blood. These receptors were collected from a woman in her 70s with COVID-19, enrolled during active disease. Each CDR3 is given with its conserved first and last residue. The order of the fields is J gene, D gene, clone size, V gene, CDR3 DNA, CDR3 protein. A D gene is named only where the DNA matches it firmly. Size is stated for part of the rows, as once, few or many counts, or as a class when the clone is expanded.

J gene: TRBJ2-5; D gene: TRBD1; clone size: NA; V gene: TRBV5-1; CDR3 DNA: TGCGCCAGCAGCTCGGACAGGGTATATGAGACCCAGTACTTC; CDR3 protein: CASSSDRVYETQYF
J gene: TRBJ1-6; D gene: TRBD1; clone size: once; V gene: TRBV30; CDR3 DNA: TGTGCCTGGAATAAGCCCGGGACAGCAAATTCACCCCTCCACTTT; CDR3 protein: CAWNKPGTANSPLHF
J gene: TRBJ2-1; D gene: TRBD1; clone size: NA; V gene: TRBV7-2; CDR3 DNA: TGTGCCAGCAGCCTCACAGGGGTTCGCAATGAGCAGTTCTTC; CDR3 protein: CASSLTGVRNEQFF
J gene: TRBJ2-2; D gene: NA; clone size: NA; V gene: TRBV13; CDR3 DNA: TGTGCCAGCAGCAAACTAGAATCCGGGGAGCTGTTTTTT; CDR3 protein: CASSKLESGELFF
J gene: TRBJ1-4; D gene: TRBD1; clone size: NA; V gene: TRBV27; CDR3 DNA: TGTGCCAGCAGAAGACCGGACAGGGGGCTCCCTAATGAAAAACTGTTTTTT; CDR3 protein: CASRRPDRGLPNEKLFF
J gene: TRBJ1-1; D gene: NA; clone size: NA; V gene: TRBV6-5; CDR3 DNA: TGTGCCAGCGAGGGACTCTCTGAAGCTTTCTTT; CDR3 protein: CASEGLSEAFF
J gene: TRBJ1-1; D gene: TRBD1; clone size: NA; V gene: TRBV19; CDR3 DNA: TGTGCCAGTAGTAACGACAGGGGGACTGAAGCTTTCTTT; CDR3 protein: CASSNDRGTEAFF
J gene: TRBJ2-3; D gene: NA; clone size: NA; V gene: TRBV27; CDR3 DNA: TGTGCCAGCAGTTTACGGGGGTTCACAGATACGCAGTATTTT; CDR3 protein: CASSLRGFTDTQYF
J gene: TRBJ1-6; D gene: NA; clone size: NA; V gene: TRBV28; CDR3 DNA: TGTGCCAGCAGTTTGGAGGCCCACCGTGATTCACCCCTCCACTTT; CDR3 protein: CASSLEAHRDSPLHF
J gene: TRBJ1-2; D gene: NA; clone size: NA; V gene: TRBV24-1; CDR3 DNA: TGTGCCACCAGTGATTCTACAGGTGACGGCTATGGCTACACCTTC; CDR3 protein: CATSDSTGDGYGYTF
J gene: TRBJ1-1; D gene: NA; clone size: NA; V gene: TRBV4-3; CDR3 DNA: TGCGCCAGCAGCCAAGGAGCGAACACTGAAGCTTTCTTT; CDR3 protein: CASSQGANTEAFF
J gene: TRBJ2-1; D gene: NA; clone size: NA; V gene: TRBV27; CDR3 DNA: TGTGCCAGCAGTTTTGAGGGATTCAATGAGCAGTTCTTC; CDR3 protein: CASSFEGFNEQFF
J gene: TRBJ2-7; D gene: NA; clone size: NA; V gene: TRBV3-1/TRBV3-2; CDR3 DNA: TGTGCCAGCAGCCCGACAGTCCTAGACGAGCAGTACTTC; CDR3 protein: CASSPTVLDEQYF
J gene: TRBJ2-5; D gene: TRBD2; clone size: NA; V gene: TRBV6-6; CDR3 DNA: TGTGCCAGCAGTTACGGCGGGGGAGAGACCCAGTACTTC; CDR3 protein: CASSYGGGETQYF
J gene: TRBJ2-7; D gene: TRBD1; clone size: NA; V gene: TRBV29-1; CDR3 DNA: TGCAGCGTAACCCGGACAGGGGCGGGGGAGCAGTACTTC; CDR3 protein: CSVTRTGAGEQYF
J gene: TRBJ2-7; D gene: TRBD2; clone size: few; V gene: TRBV30; CDR3 DNA: TGTGCCTGGTTTAGCGGGGGGCCCTCCTACGAGCAGTACTTC; CDR3 protein: CAWFSGGPSYEQYF
J gene: TRBJ2-3; D gene: TRBD2; clone size: NA; V gene: TRBV27; CDR3 DNA: TGTGCCAGCAGGTGGAGCGGGGGGGCGGTAGATACGCAGTATTTT; CDR3 protein: CASRWSGGAVDTQYF
J gene: TRBJ2-7; D gene: NA; clone size: NA; V gene: TRBV13; CDR3 DNA: TGTGCCAGCAGCTTAGGTCCGACAGCCTACGAGCAGTACTTC; CDR3 protein: CASSLGPTAYEQYF
J gene: TRBJ1-1; D gene: TRBD1; clone size: NA; V gene: TRBV5-6; CDR3 DNA: TGTGCCAGCAGCTTCGGCCAGGGGGCGACTGAAGCTTTCTTT; CDR3 protein: CASSFGQGATEAFF
J gene: TRBJ2-7; D gene: TRBD2; clone size: NA; V gene: TRBV9; CDR3 DNA: TGTGCCAGCAGCCCCATCGGGGGGGTTAACGAGCAGTACTTC; CDR3 protein: CASSPIGGVNEQYF
J gene: TRBJ1-2; D gene: NA; clone size: NA; V gene: TRBV27; CDR3 DNA: TGTGCCAGCAGTACTTTACAGGGATACTATGGCTACACCTTC; CDR3 protein: CASSTLQGYYGYTF
J gene: TRBJ2-3; D gene: TRBD1; clone size: NA; V gene: TRBV28; CDR3 DNA: TGTGCCAGCAGTTTAGGGCAGGGGGAGATAGATACGCAGTATTTT; CDR3 protein: CASSLGQGEIDTQYF
J gene: TRBJ2-5; D gene: NA; clone size: NA; V gene: TRBV7-9; CDR3 DNA: TGTGCCAGCAGCTTAGGCCTCCTAATAGAGACCCAGTACTTC; CDR3 protein: CASSLGLLIETQYF
J gene: TRBJ2-7; D gene: TRBD1; clone size: NA; V gene: TRBV2; CDR3 DNA: TGTGCCAGCAGTGAACGGGGACAGGGGGCTACCGAGCAGTACTTC; CDR3 protein: CASSERGQGATEQYF